This T cell receptor beta chain was sequenced during a study of neurological immune-mediated disorders. Study findings and constraints: The expanded clones of different subjects shared no CDR3 amino acid sequences (suggesting private repertoires in all groups).

Trimming cost V 2 bases and J 2 bases, with 7 bases left between them. Germline CDR1 MNHEY, CDR2 SVGAGI. The CDR3 contains 14 residues. Time point in this sample: longitudinal time-point 3. The sample holds many counts of this clonotype. Its specificity is unknown. TCRdb ran MiXCR on the 5' RACE reads and lists one entry per CDR3 protein. The sample gives roughly 50,000 distinct CDR3 sequences, about an eighth of which show up once; around 9% is in the top ten. Sequencing used PBMCs. V gene TRBV6-5 combines with J gene TRBJ2-1; D may be TRBD1 (6 bases). The clonotype originates from a male donor with HTLV-1-associated myelopathy (HAM/TSP). The CDR3 reads CASSYRGTYNEQFF. Written as DNA, the CDR3 is TGTGCCAGCAGTTACAGGGGGACCTACAATGAGCAGTTCTTC.